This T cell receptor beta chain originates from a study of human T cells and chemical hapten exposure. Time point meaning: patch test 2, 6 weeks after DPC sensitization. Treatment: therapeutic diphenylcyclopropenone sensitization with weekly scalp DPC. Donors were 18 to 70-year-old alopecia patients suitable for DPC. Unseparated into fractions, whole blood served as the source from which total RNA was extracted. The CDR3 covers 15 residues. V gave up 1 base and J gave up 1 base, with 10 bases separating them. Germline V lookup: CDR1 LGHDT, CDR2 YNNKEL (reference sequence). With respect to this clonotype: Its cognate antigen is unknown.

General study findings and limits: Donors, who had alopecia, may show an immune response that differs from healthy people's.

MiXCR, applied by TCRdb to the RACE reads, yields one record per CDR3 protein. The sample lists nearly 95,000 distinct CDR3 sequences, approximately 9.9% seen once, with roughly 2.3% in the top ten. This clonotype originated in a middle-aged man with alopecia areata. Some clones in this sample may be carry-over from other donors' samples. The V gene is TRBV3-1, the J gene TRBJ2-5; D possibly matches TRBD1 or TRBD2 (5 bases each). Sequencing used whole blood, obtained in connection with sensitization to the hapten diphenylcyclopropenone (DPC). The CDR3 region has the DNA TGTGCCAGCAGCCAAGGCCCGGGGCCCCAAGAGACCCAGTACTTC. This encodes CASSQGPGPQETQYF.